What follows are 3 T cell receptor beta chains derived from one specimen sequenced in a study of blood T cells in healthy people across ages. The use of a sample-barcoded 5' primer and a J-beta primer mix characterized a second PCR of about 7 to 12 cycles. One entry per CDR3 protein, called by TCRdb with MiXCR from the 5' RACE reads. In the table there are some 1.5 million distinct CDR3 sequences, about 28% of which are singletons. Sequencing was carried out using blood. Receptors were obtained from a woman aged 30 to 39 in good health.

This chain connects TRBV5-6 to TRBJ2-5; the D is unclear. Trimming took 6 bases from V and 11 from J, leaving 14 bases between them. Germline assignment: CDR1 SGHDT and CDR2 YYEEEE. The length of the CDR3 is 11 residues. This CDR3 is CASMHRGEQYF. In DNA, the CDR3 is TGTGCCAGCATGCACAGAGGTGAGCAGTACTTC.

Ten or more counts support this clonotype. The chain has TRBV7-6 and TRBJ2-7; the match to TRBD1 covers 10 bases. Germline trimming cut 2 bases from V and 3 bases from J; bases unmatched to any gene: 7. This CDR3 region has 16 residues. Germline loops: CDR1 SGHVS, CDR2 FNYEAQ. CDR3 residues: CASSLFGTGEVYEQYF. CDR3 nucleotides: TGTGCCAGCAGCTTATTTGGGACAGGGGAGGTCTACGAGCAGTACTTC.

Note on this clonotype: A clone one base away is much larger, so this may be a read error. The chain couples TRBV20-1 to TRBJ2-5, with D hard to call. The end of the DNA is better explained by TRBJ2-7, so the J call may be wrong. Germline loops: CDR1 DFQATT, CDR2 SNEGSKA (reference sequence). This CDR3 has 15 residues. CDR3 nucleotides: TGCAGTGCTAGGAGAGCGCTAGAAGGTTCCGGCGAGCAGTACTTC. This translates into CSARRALEGSGEQYF.